This T cell receptor (beta chain) was identified during a study of blood T cells in healthy people across ages. Whole-study context: Template switching captured about one barcoded beta molecule per two T cells. Study outcomes and limitations: What prevented conclusive comparison of naive and antigen-experienced cells was that PBMCs were unsorted.

A sample-barcoded 5' primer and a J-beta primer mix were used in a second PCR of roughly 6 to 11 cycles. TCRdb reprocessed the 5' RACE reads with MiXCR, giving one entry per CDR3 protein. The table shows over 700,000 distinct CDR3 sequences, with around 25% occurring only once. Total RNA was extracted at no less than 6 micrograms per sample. Per the germline V gene, CDR1 is LNHNV and CDR2 is YYDKDF (reference sequence). The CDR3 totals 20 residues. This clonotype was seen more than once but under ten times. The antigen is unknown. Relative to the germline gene, one junction end is altered; a read error may explain this. This sample also belongs to another study, concerning T cells of mothers and their children. That publication notes: Donation came from three healthy Caucasian mothers together with their six children.

Sequenced material: blood. The chain employs TRBV15 and TRBJ2-5; 10 bases align to TRBD2. The sequence was collected from a boy aged 5-17 years in good health. The CDR3 spells CAASRESAPGGTSASETQYF. CDR3 nucleotide sequence: TGTGCCGCCAGCAGAGAAAGCGCGCCGGGGGGGACTAGCGCTTCCGAGACCCAGTACTTC.